Given below is one T cell receptor (beta chain) in context. Per the original data handling: For nucleated cells, counts were estimated from reference gene primer amplification. Sequenced by immunoSEQ multiplex PCR; TCRdb stores in-frame clones only, minus some. That table is the source of V, J and clone size, and D and trimming were worked out from the DNA. The sample has fewer than 200,000 clones, around three quarters seen once. The data stem from a study of blood T cell repertoires in COVID-19. Background on the study: Spain, Italy and the United States supplied samples that represented acute and convalescent COVID-19. Sources were T cells, B-cell-depleted T cells, or PBMCs; the material itself was cDNA or gDNA.

The V and J ends lost 0 bases and 0 bases respectively, with 18 bases between them. The CDR3 sequence is 18 residues long. Germline-derived CDR1 and CDR2 are SGHRS and YFSETQ. The chain uses TRBV5-1 and TRBJ1-1, with D tentatively TRBD1 (6 bases). Sequencing was performed on peripheral blood. The receptor's source is a man aged 60 to 69 with acute or convalescent COVID-19. CDR3 in amino acids: CASSLELVGHPMNTEAFF. The CDR3 DNA is TGCGCCAGCAGCTTGGAGTTAGTGGGACACCCAATGAACACTGAAGCTTTCTTT.